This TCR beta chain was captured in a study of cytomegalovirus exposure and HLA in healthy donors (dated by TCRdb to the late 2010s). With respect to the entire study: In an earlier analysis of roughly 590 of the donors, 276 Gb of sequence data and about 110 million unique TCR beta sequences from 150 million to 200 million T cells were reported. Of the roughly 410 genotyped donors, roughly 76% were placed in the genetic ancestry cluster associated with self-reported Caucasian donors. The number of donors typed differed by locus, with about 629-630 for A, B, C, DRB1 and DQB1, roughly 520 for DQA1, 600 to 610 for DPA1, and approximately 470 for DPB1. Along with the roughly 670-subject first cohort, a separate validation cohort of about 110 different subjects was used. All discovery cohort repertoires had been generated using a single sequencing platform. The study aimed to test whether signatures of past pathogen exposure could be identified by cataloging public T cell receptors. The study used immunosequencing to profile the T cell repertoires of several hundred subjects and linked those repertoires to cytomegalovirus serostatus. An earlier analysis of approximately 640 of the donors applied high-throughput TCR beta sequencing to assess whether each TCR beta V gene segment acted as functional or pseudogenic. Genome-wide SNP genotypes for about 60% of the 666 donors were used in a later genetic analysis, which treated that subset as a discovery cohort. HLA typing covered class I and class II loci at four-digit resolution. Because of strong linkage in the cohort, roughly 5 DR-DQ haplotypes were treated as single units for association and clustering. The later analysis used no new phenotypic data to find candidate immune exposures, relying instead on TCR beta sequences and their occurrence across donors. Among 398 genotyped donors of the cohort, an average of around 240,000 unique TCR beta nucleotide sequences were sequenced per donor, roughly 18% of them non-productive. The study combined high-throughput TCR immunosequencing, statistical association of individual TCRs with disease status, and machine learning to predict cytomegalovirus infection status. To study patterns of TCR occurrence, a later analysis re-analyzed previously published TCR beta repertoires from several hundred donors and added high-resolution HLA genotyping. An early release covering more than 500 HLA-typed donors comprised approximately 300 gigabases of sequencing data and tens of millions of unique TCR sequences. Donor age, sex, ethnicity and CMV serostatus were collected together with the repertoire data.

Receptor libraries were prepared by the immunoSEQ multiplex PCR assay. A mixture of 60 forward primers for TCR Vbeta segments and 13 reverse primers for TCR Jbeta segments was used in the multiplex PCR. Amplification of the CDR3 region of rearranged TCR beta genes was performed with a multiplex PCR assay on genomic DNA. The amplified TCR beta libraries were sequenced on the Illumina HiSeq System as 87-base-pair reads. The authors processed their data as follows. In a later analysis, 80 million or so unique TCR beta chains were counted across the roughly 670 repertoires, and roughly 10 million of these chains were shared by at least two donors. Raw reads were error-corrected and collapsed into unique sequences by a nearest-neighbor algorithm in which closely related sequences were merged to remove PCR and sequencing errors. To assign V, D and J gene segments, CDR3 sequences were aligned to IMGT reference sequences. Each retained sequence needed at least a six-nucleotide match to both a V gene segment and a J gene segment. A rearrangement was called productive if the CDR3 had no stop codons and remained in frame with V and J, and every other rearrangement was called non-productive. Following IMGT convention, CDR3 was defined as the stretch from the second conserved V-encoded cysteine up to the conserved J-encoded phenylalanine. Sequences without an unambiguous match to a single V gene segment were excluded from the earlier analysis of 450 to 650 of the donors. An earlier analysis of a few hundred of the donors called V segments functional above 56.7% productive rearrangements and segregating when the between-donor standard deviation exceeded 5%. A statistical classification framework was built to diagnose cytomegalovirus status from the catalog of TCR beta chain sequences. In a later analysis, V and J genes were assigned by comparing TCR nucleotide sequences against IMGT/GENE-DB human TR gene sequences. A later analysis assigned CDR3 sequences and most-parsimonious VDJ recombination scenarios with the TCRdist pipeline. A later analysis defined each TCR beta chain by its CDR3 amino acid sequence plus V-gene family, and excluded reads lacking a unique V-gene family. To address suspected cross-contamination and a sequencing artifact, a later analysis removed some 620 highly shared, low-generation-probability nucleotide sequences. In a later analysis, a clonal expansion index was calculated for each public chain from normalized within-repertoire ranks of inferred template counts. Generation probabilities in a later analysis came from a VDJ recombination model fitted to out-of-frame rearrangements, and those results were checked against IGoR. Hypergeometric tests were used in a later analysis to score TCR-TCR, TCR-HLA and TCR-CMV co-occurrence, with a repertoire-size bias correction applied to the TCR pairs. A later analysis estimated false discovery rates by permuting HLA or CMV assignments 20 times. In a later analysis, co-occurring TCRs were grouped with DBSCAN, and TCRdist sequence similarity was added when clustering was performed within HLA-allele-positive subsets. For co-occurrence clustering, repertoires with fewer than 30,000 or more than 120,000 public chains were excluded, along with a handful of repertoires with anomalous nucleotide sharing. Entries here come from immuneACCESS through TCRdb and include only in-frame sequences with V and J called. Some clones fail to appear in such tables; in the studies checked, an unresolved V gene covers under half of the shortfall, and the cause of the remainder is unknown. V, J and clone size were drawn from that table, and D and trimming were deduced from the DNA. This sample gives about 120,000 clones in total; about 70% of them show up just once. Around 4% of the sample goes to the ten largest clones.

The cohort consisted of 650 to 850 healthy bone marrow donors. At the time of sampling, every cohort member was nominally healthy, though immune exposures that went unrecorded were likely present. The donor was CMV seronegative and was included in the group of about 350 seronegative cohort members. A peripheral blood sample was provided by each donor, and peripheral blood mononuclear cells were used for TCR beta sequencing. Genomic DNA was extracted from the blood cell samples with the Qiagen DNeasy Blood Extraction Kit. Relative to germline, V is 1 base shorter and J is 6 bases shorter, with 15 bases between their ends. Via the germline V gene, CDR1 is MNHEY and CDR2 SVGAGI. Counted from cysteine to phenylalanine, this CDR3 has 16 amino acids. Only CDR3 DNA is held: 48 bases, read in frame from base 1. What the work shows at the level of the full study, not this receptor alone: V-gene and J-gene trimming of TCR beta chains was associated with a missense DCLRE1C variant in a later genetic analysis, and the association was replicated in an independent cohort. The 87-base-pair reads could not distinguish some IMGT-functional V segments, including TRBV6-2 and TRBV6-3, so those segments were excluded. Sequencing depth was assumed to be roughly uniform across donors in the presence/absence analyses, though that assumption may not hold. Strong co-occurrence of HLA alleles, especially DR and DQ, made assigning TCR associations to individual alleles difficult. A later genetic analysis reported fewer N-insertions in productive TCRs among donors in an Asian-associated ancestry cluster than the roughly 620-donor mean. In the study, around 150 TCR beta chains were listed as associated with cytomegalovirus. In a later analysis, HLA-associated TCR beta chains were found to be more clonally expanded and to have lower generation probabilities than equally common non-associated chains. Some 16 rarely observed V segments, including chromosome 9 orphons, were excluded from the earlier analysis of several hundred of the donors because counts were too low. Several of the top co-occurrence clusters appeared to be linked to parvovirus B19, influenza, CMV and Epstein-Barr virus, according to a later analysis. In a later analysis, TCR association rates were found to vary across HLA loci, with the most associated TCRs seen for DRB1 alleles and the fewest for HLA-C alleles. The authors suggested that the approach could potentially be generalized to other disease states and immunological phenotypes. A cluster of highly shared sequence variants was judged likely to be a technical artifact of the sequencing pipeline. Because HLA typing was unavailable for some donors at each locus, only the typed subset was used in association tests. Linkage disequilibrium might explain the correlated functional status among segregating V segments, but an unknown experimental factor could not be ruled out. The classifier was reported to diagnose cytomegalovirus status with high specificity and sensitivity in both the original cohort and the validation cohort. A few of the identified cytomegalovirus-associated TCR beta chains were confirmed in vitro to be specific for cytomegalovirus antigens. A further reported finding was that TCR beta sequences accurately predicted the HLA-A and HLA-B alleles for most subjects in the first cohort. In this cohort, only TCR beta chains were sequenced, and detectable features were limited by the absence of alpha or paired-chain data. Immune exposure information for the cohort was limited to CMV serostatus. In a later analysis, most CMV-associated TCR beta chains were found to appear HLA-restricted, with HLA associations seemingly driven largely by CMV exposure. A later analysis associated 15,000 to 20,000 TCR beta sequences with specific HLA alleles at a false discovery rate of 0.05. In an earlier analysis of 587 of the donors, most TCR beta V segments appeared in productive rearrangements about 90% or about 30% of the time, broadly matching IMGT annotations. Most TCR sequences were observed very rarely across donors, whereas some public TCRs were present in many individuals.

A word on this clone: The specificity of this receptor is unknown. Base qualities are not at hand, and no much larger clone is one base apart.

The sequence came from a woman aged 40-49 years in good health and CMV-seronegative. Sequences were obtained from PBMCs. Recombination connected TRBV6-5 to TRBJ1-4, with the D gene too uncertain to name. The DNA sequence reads TGTGCCAGCAGTTACTGGCCCGTCAGCGAGTATGAAAAACTGTTTTTT. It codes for CASSYWPVSEYEKLFF.